What follows are 13 T cell receptor beta chains derived from one specimen sequenced in a study of cytomegalovirus exposure and HLA in healthy donors. PCR involved 60 Vbeta and 13 Jbeta primers. The assay was immunoSEQ multiplex PCR, and TCRdb's table has in-frame clones only and misses some. Recorded for this sample: 100,000 to 150,000 clones. The specimen was PBMCs. The receptor set was obtained from a man aged 35 to 55 in good health and CMV-seronegative.

J is TRBJ2-7 and V is TRBV7-2, with 8 bases matching TRBD1. Trimming took 9 bases from V and 4 from J; bases not matched to a gene: 8. CDR1 is SGHTA, CDR2 FQGNSA, per germline. The CDR3 has 13 amino acids. CDR3 DNA sequence: TGTGCCAGTTCCGGGACAGGACCTTACGAGCAGTACTTC. Translated, it gives CASSGTGPYEQYF.

V usage is TRBV5-6 and J usage is TRBJ2-3; D is possibly TRBD2 (5 bases). The germline V gene has CDR1 SGHDT and CDR2 YYEEEE. CDR3 length: 13 residues. Trimming stripped 5 bases from V and 5 bases from J, with 12 bases between. The CDR3 sequence is CASRRPRGDTQYF. In nucleotides, the CDR3 is TGTGCCAGCAGACGCCCACGGGGAGATACGCAGTATTTT.

This clone is deemed medium-sized (0.01 to 0.1%) by its frequency. The V call is TRBV6-5, the J call TRBJ1-5; perhaps TRBD1 as D (6 bases). The CDR3 runs to 14 residues. Germline V lookup: CDR1 MNHEY, CDR2 SVGAGI. Trimming shortened V by 10 bases and J by 3 bases, and 16 bases separated the two germline ends. CDR3 coding DNA: TGTGCCACCCAAACGACAGGTGTCAATCAGCCCCAGCATTTT. Translation gives CATQTTGVNQPQHF.

The chain has TRBV6-1 and TRBJ2-5; D might be TRBD1 (5 bases). The length of the CDR3 is 12 residues. The V and J ends lost 4 bases and 4 bases respectively, with 7 bases between them. CDR1 is MNHNS, CDR2 SASEGT, per germline. Here the CDR3 reads CASSGQGETQYF. In DNA form, the CDR3 reads TGTGCCAGCAGTGGTCAGGGAGAGACCCAGTACTTC.

The chain joins TRBV7-9 to TRBJ2-3; tentative D call: TRBD1 (6 bases). Trimming removed 4 bases from V and 1 base from J, with 15 bases in between. CDR3 length: 16 residues. The germline CDR1 and CDR2 sequences are SEHNR and FQNEAQ (reference sequence). The CDR3 DNA sequence: TGTGCCAGCAGCTCTGTCAGTAGACAGGGCACAGATACGCAGTATTTT. Amino acid sequence: CASSSVSRQGTDTQYF.

This chain connects TRBV9 to TRBJ1-2; no clear D gene. Trimming pared 0 bases from V and 4 bases from J, leaving 10 bases between. Per the germline V gene, CDR1 is SGDLS and CDR2 is YYNGEE. The CDR3 is 14 amino acids. CDR3 in DNA: TGTGCCAGCAGCGTAGAGGATCGAGGCTATGGCTACACCTTC. Protein: CASSVEDRGYGYTF. Supplemented by reference TRBV9 and TRBJ1-2, the full variable domain reads DSGVTQTPKHLITATGQRVTLRCSPRSGDLSVYWYQQSLDQGLQFLIQYYNGEERAKGNILERFSAQQFPDLHSELNLSSLELGDSALYFCASSVEDRGYGYTFGSGTRLTVV.

V gene TRBV5-6 combines with J gene TRBJ1-5; a possible D gene is TRBD1 (5 bases). The CDR3 extends over 15 amino acids. CDR1 is SGHDT, CDR2 YYEEEE, per germline. Trimming removed 4 bases at V and 6 bases at J, with 17 bases between. The CDR3 loop is CASSPRAAGFQPQHF. The CDR3, as DNA: TGTGCCAGCAGCCCCAGGGCCGCTGGATTTCAGCCCCAGCATTTT.

J is TRBJ1-2 and V is TRBV7-3, with TRBD1 matching 9 bases. V was pared by 3 bases and J by 3 bases, with 5 bases of the junction left unmatched. CDR3 length: 15 amino acids. Germline V gene data show CDR1 as SGHTA and CDR2 as FQGTGA. The CDR3 coding sequence is TGTGCCAGCAGCTTGATCCGGGACAGGGACTATGGCTACACCTTC. Its protein is CASSLIRDRDYGYTF.

The J gene is TRBJ2-1, the V gene TRBV7-6; 7 nucleotides agree with TRBD2. The CDR3 length is 14 residues. V shed 5 bases, J shed 2 bases, and the junction held 3 bases outside the gene matches. Looked up from germline, CDR1 is SGHVS and CDR2 is FNYEAQ. Here the CDR3 reads CASSRGGTYNEQFF. The CDR3 bases are TGTGCCAGCAGCCGGGGAGGGACCTACAATGAGCAGTTCTTC.

This chain links TRBV14 with TRBJ2-1; 10 bases map to TRBD2. With V trimmed by 1 base and J by 0 bases, 3 bases remained unmatched. CDR1 and CDR2 from the germline V gene are SGHDN and FVKESK. The CDR3 is made up of 17 amino acids. CDR3 loop: CASSQALAGGSYNEQFF. The CDR3 DNA sequence: TGTGCCAGCAGCCAAGCCTTAGCGGGAGGCTCCTACAATGAGCAGTTCTTC. Drawing the rest from reference TRBV14 and TRBJ2-1, the complete variable domain is EAGVTQFPSHSVIEKGQTVTLRCDPISGHDNLYWYRRVMGKEIKFLLHFVKESKQDESGMPNNRFLAERTGGTYSTLKVQPAELEDSGVYFCASSQALAGGSYNEQFFGPGTRLTVL.

The chain joins TRBV2 to TRBJ2-3; 10 nucleotides align to TRBD2. Germline values: CDR1 SNHLY, CDR2 FYNNEI. The CDR3 runs to 18 residues. Trimming removed 2 bases from V and 0 bases from J; junction bases left unmatched: 8. The CDR3 here is CASSEPNQLAGSTDTQYF. The DNA of the CDR3 is TGTGCCAGCAGTGAACCCAATCAACTAGCGGGGAGCACAGATACGCAGTATTTT. The full variable domain, its missing parts supplied by reference TRBV2 and TRBJ2-3, is EPEVTQTPSHQVTQMGQEVILRCVPISNHLYFYWYRQILGQKVEFLVSFYNNEISEKSEIFDDQFSVERPDGSNFTLKIRSTKLEDSAMYFCASSEPNQLAGSTDTQYFGPGTRLTVL.

The chain is built from TRBV29-1 and TRBJ1-5; weak D call: TRBD1 (6 bases). CDR1 SQVTM and CDR2 ANQGSEA come from the germline V gene. The CDR3 length is 14 residues. The V end was cut by 7 bases, the J end by 5 bases, with 18 bases between. The CDR3 is CSARVQGFDQPQHF. Written as DNA, the CDR3 is TGCAGCGCCAGAGTCCAGGGGTTCGATCAGCCCCAGCATTTT. Full variable domain (missing parts from reference TRBV29-1 and TRBJ1-5): SAVISQKPSRDICQRGTSLTIQCQVDSQVTMMFWYRQQPGQSLTLIATANQGSEATYESGFVIDKFPISRPNLTFSTLTVSNMSPEDSSIYLCSARVQGFDQPQHFGDGTRLSIL.

The chain carries TRBV5-1 and TRBJ2-3; 7 positions agree with TRBD2. There are 15 residues in the CDR3. Germline loops: CDR1 SGHRS, CDR2 YFSETQ. V lost 7 bases and J lost 5; bases outside the gene matches: 13. The CDR3: CASALADYARDTQYF. The DNA for the CDR3 is TGCGCCAGCGCCCTAGCGGACTACGCGCGAGATACGCAGTATTTT. Based on the CDR3 plus reference TRBV5-1 and TRBJ2-3, the full variable domain is KAGVTQTPRYLIKTRGQQVTLSCSPISGHRSVSWYQQTPGQGLQFLFEYFSETQRNKGNFPGRFSGRQFSNSRSEMNVSTLELGDSALYLCASALADYARDTQYFGPGTRLTVL.